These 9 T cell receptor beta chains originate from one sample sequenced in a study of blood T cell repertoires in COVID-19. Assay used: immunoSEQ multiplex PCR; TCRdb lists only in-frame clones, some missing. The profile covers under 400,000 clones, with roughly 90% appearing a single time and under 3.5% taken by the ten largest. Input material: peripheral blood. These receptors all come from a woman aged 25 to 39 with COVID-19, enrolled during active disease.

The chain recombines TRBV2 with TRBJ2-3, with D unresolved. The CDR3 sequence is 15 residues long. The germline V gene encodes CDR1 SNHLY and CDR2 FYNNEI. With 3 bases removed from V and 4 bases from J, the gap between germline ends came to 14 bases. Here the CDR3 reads CASSEARYRADTQYF. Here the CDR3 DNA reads TGTGCCAGCAGTGAGGCCAGGTACCGCGCAGATACGCAGTATTTT.

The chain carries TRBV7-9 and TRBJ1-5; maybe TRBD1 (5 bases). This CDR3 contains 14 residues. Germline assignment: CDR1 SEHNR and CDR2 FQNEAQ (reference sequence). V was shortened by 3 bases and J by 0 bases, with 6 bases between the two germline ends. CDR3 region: CASSLTDSNQPQHF. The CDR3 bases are TGTGCCAGCAGCTTGACAGATAGCAATCAGCCCCAGCATTTT.

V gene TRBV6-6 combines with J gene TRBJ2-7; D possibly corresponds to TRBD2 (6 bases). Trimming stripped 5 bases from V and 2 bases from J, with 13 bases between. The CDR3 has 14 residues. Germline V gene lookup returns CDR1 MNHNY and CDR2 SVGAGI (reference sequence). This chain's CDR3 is CASSQGLTTYEQYF. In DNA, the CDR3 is TGTGCCAGCAGTCAAGGACTAACGACCTACGAGCAGTACTTC.

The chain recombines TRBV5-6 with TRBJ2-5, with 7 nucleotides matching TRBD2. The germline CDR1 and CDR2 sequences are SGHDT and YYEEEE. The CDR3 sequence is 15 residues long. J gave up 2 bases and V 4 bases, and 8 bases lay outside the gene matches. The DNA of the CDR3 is TGTGCCAGCAGCCGAGGGAGGGTTGGGCAAGAGACCCAGTACTTC. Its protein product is CASSRGRVGQETQYF.

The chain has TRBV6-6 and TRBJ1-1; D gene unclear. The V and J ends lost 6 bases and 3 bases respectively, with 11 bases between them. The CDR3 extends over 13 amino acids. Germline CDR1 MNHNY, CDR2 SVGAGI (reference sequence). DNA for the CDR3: TGTGCCAGCAGACCAGGTGTGGACACTGAAGCTTTCTTT. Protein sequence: CASRPGVDTEAFF.

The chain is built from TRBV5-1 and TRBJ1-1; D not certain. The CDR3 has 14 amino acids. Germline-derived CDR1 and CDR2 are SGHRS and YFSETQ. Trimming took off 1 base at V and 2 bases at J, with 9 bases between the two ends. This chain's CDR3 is CASSLRSRNTEAFF. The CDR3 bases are TGCGCCAGCAGCTTGAGATCGAGAAACACTGAAGCTTTCTTT.

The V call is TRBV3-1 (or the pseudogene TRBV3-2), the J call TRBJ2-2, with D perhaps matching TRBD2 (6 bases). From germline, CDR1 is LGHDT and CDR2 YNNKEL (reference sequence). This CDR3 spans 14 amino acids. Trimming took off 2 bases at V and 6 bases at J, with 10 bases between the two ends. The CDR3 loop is CASSQWGDPGELFF. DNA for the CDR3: TGTGCCAGCAGCCAATGGGGGGATCCCGGGGAGCTGTTTTTT.

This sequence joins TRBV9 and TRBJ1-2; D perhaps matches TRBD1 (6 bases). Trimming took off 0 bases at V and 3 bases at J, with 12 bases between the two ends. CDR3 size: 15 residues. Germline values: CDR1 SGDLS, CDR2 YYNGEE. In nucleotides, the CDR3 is TGTGCCAGCAGCGTAGCGGGCAGGGGATACTATGGCTACACCTTC. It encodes CASSVAGRGYYGYTF.

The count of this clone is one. Here the CDR3 DNA reads TGTGCCAGCAGCGCTGGGACTAGCGGGAGGGTGGAGACCCAGTACTTC. This sequence encodes CASSAGTSGRVETQYF. The chain joins TRBV7-2 to TRBJ2-5; the match to TRBD2 covers 16 bases. CDR1 and CDR2 (germline): SGHTA, FQGNSA. Trimming removed 5 bases from V and 5 bases from J; junction bases left unmatched: 5. The length of the CDR3 is 16 residues.